This TCR beta chain stems from a study of vaccination effects on CD4 cells after COVID-19. Study context: Median timing of post-vaccine samples was 72 days after the second dose.

Antigen-specific CD4+ T cell clonotypes were called by their expansion after viral peptide-pool culture in ViraFEST. Investigators separated out CD4+ T cells once around eleven days of culture had passed. Two-dose BNT162b2 or mRNA-1273 vaccination was given to participants. Culturing of some 1.8 million PBMC per well took place with approximately 10 IU/ml IL-2 and approximately 10 ug/ml peptides. Findings and limits, study-wide: Late post-vaccination samples showed marked contraction of infection- and vaccine-induced clones.

Concerning this clone itself: Its specificity is not known.

CDR3 length equals 17 residues. Trimming took 1 base from V and 3 from J, leaving 14 bases between them. Sequencing used immunoSEQ multiplex PCR; TCRdb keeps in-frame clones, though not all of them. The table lists tens of thousands of clones, roughly 76% of them singletons, with about 5.3% in the top ten. The chain uses TRBV5-3 and TRBJ1-6; D uncertain. TRBV5-3 is labeled an ORF, and its function is uncertain. The TCR sequence derives from a human donor who received a COVID-19 vaccine. Some clones in this sample may be carry-over from other donors' samples. The sequences come from CD4+ T cells from PBMCs cultured with SARS-CoV-2 spike peptides, collected after COVID-19 vaccination. CDR3 nucleotide sequence: TGTGCCAGAAGCTTGAAAGACGCATCATGCTATAATTCACCCCTCCACTTT. It specifies CARSLKDASCYNSPLHF.